One and the same sample provided the 26 T cell receptor beta chains below, sequenced in a study of shared clonotypes between healthy human individuals (dated by TCRdb to between 2020 and 2021). Library method: the immunoSEQ multiplex PCR assay. Entries here come from immuneACCESS through TCRdb and include only in-frame sequences with V and J called. Some clones fail to appear in such tables; in the studies checked, an unresolved V gene covers under half of the shortfall, and the cause of the remainder is unknown. Across this sample there are more than 2,000,000 clones, with around 90% seen only once. Over 0.12% of the sample belongs to the ten largest clones. Sequences were obtained from naive CD4+ T cells sorted from blood. In light of the paper, this sample's cell subset or site label describes: CD45RA+ positively selected. These receptors all come from a man between 18 and 29 years old in good health.

V gene TRBV5-1 combines with J gene TRBJ2-3; 9 bases map to TRBD2. V was clipped by 4 bases and J by 4 bases; unmatched bases: 7. This CDR3 has 15 residues. Germline-derived CDR1 and CDR2 are SGHRS and YFSETQ. The CDR3 coding sequence is TGCGCCAGCAGCCTTAGCGGGGGAAGCGCAGATACGCAGTATTTT. It encodes CASSLSGGSADTQYF.

V and J are TRBV5-6 and TRBJ2-1; possibly TRBD1 or TRBD2 for D (5 bases each). Germline values: CDR1 SGHDT, CDR2 YYEEEE. Trimming left V 0 bases short and J 3 bases short, with 10 bases between. This CDR3 spans 15 amino acids. This CDR3 is CASSLGRDLYNEQFF. The CDR3 region has the DNA TGTGCCAGCAGCTTGGGCAGGGACCTCTACAATGAGCAGTTCTTC.

The J gene is TRBJ1-2, the V gene TRBV2; the D gene is possibly TRBD1 (5 bases). The CDR3 consists of 15 residues. CDR1 is SNHLY, CDR2 FYNNEI, per germline. V shed 6 bases and J shed 1 base, with 15 bases lying between them. The CDR3 nucleotides read TGTGCCAGCAGGGTACAGGTTGGGTTTAACTATGGCTACACCTTC. Translated, it gives CASRVQVGFNYGYTF. Filled out from reference TRBV2 and TRBJ1-2, the complete variable domain reads EPEVTQTPSHQVTQMGQEVILRCVPISNHLYFYWYRQILGQKVEFLVSFYNNEISEKSEIFDDQFSVERPDGSNFTLKIRSTKLEDSAMYFCASRVQVGFNYGYTFGSGTRLTVV.

The chain is built from TRBV5-1 and TRBJ2-3; TRBD2 agrees at 10 bases. Germline V lookup: CDR1 SGHRS, CDR2 YFSETQ. The CDR3 spans 16 residues. The V segment lost 2 bases and the J segment 5 bases; nucleotides outside the gene matches: 8. As DNA, the CDR3 is TGCGCCAGCAGCTTATCTGGGCTAGCGGGAGTAGATACGCAGTATTTT. As protein: CASSLSGLAGVDTQYF. Full variable domain (outside the CDR3, taken from reference TRBV5-1 and TRBJ2-3): KAGVTQTPRYLIKTRGQQVTLSCSPISGHRSVSWYQQTPGQGLQFLFEYFSETQRNKGNFPGRFSGRQFSNSRSEMNVSTLELGDSALYLCASSLSGLAGVDTQYFGPGTRLTVL.

This chain connects TRBV28 to TRBJ2-5, with D maybe TRBD2 (5 bases). The CDR3 totals 14 residues. V shed 5 bases and J shed 2 bases, with 12 bases lying between them. From germline, CDR1 is MDHEN and CDR2 SYDVKM. The chain's CDR3 is CASSPGPGQETQYF. The CDR3 DNA is TGTGCCAGCAGTCCCGGACCGGGGCAAGAGACCCAGTACTTC.

This chain uses TRBV6-6 with TRBJ2-7; D may correspond to TRBD1 or TRBD2 (7 bases each). This CDR3 comprises 15 residues. Germline values: CDR1 MNHNY, CDR2 SVGAGI (reference sequence). Trimming shortened V by 2 bases and J by 6 bases, and 17 bases separated the two germline ends. The CDR3 spells CASSYGGGGGLEQYF. The CDR3 DNA reads as TGTGCCAGCAGTTACGGGGGGGGAGGGGGCCTCGAGCAGTACTTC.

The chain employs TRBV5-6 and TRBJ2-3, with D possibly being TRBD1 or TRBD2 (5 bases each). CDR1 is SGHDT and CDR2 is YYEEEE in the germline V gene. Trimming cost V 2 bases and J 2 bases, with 12 bases left between them. CDR3 size: 15 residues. CDR3 sequence reads: CASSFRRGLTDTQYF. DNA of the CDR3: TGTGCCAGCAGCTTCCGACGGGGCCTCACAGATACGCAGTATTTT.

The chain combines TRBV10-3 with TRBJ2-1; D perhaps matches TRBD1 (6 bases). The length of the CDR3 is 14 residues. CDR1 is ENHRY, CDR2 SYGVKD, per germline. V shed 3 bases and J shed 6 bases, with 12 bases lying between them. The CDR3 sequence: CAISEVSGANEQFF. The CDR3 nucleotides are TGTGCCATCAGTGAAGTATCAGGGGCCAATGAGCAGTTCTTC.

The gene calls are TRBV2 and TRBJ2-1; D not resolved. The CDR3 runs to 12 residues. Trimming took 7 bases from V and 6 from J, leaving 10 bases between them. The germline CDR1 and CDR2 sequences are SNHLY and FYNNEI. CDR3 in DNA: TGTGCCAGCAAACCCCGATTCAATGAGCAGTTCTTC. Protein: CASKPRFNEQFF.

In its sample, this clone was seen once. The chain combines TRBV19 with TRBJ1-4; D is unresolved. Trimming shortened V by 10 bases and J by 8 bases, and 17 bases separated the two germline ends. Germline CDR1 reads LNHDA; CDR2 reads SQIVND (reference sequence). The CDR3 consists of 13 residues. This chain's CDR3 is CATRPTGGEKLFF. In DNA, the CDR3 is TGTGCCACCCGGCCCACCGGAGGGGAAAAACTGTTTTTT.

This clone appeared a few times. This chain connects TRBV9 to TRBJ1-5; D ambiguous. The V gene lost 1 base and the J gene lost 9 bases, with 11 bases spanning the gap. Germline V gene lookup returns CDR1 SGDLS and CDR2 YYNGEE. The CDR3 is made up of 13 amino acids. CDR3 sequence (DNA): TGTGCCAGCAGCGTAACGCATACGCGGCCCCAGCATTTT. Its protein product is CASSVTHTRPQHF. The full variable domain, its missing parts supplied by reference TRBV9 and TRBJ1-5, is DSGVTQTPKHLITATGQRVTLRCSPRSGDLSVYWYQQSLDQGLQFLIQYYNGEERAKGNILERFSAQQFPDLHSELNLSSLELGDSALYFCASSVTHTRPQHFGDGTRLSIL.

This clone appeared a single time. Other DNA sequences of this sample code for an identical CDR3. V gene TRBV19 combines with J gene TRBJ2-5, with D uncertain. CDR1 LNHDA and CDR2 SQIVND come from the germline V gene (reference sequence). Trimming pared 1 base from V and 2 bases from J, leaving 5 bases between. The CDR3 is 13 residues long. The CDR3 DNA follows: TGTGCCAGTAGTATAGTTACACAAGAGACCCAGTACTTC. Translating it yields CASSIVTQETQYF. Together with reference TRBV19 and TRBJ2-5, the CDR3 gives the full variable domain: DGGITQSPKYLFRKEGQNVTLSCEQNLNHDAMYWYRQDPGQGLRLIYYSQIVNDFQKGDIAEGYSVSREKKESFPLTVTSAQKNPTAFYLCASSIVTQETQYFGPGTRLLVL.

V gene TRBV29-1 combines with J gene TRBJ2-7; unclear D gene. This CDR3 spans 14 amino acids. Germline V CDR1 and CDR2: SQVTM, ANQGSEA. V dropped 5 bases and J dropped 2 bases, with 16 bases sitting between them. CDR3 in amino acids: CSVSFPALAYEQYF. As DNA, the CDR3 is TGCAGCGTTTCATTCCCGGCTTTGGCCTACGAGCAGTACTTC.

The V and J genes are TRBV9 and TRBJ2-1; unclear D gene. This CDR3 has 14 amino acids. The germline CDR1 and CDR2 sequences are SGDLS and YYNGEE. Trimming removed 2 bases from V and 5 bases from J, with 11 bases in between. The DNA of the CDR3 is TGTGCCAGCAGCGTTAGTGGGGTCGACAATGAGCAGTTCTTC. Amino acid sequence: CASSVSGVDNEQFF. Looking up the rest from reference TRBV9 and TRBJ2-1 gives the full variable domain: DSGVTQTPKHLITATGQRVTLRCSPRSGDLSVYWYQQSLDQGLQFLIQYYNGEERAKGNILERFSAQQFPDLHSELNLSSLELGDSALYFCASSVSGVDNEQFFGPGTRLTVL.

This chain links TRBV19 with TRBJ1-1; TRBD1 might be the D (5 bases). The CDR3 length is 14 residues. V was shortened by 1 base and J by 10 bases, with 16 bases between the two germline ends. Germline loops: CDR1 LNHDA, CDR2 SQIVND (reference sequence). For the CDR3, the DNA is TGTGCCAGTAGTATAGGCCAGGGAGAGTTTCCAGCTTTCTTT. This sequence encodes CASSIGQGEFPAFF.

As concerns this clone: Other DNA sequences in this sample translate to the same CDR3. The chain links TRBV10-3 to TRBJ2-5; D uncertain. V was cut by 0 bases and J by 2 bases, with 4 bases left in between. The CDR3 sequence is 13 residues long. The germline V gene encodes CDR1 ENHRY and CDR2 SYGVKD. The CDR3 loop is CAISESVQETQYF. CDR3 coding DNA: TGTGCCATCAGTGAGTCAGTGCAAGAGACCCAGTACTTC.

The V gene is TRBV7-2, the J gene TRBJ2-5; D is possibly TRBD1 (5 bases). CDR1 and CDR2 (germline): SGHTA, FQGNSA. The V gene lost 6 bases and the J gene lost 0 bases, with 8 bases spanning the gap. The CDR3 has 13 amino acids. The DNA of the CDR3 is TGTGCCAGCAGACAGGACAACCAAGAGACCCAGTACTTC. Its translation is CASRQDNQETQYF.

The genes are TRBV6-1 and TRBJ2-3; 9 bases match TRBD1. The CDR3 spans 13 residues. Germline V gene data show CDR1 as MNHNS and CDR2 as SASEGT. The junction had 1 base not matched to a gene; V was cut back by 4 bases and J by 5 bases. CDR3 coding DNA: TGTGCCAGCAGTGGACAGGGGGGAGATACGCAGTATTTT. Translating it yields CASSGQGGDTQYF.

The genes are TRBV5-8 and TRBJ2-1; the D gene is possibly TRBD1 (5 bases). Between the trimmed V and J ends, which lost 4 bases and 0 bases, there was a span of 20 bases. This CDR3 contains 18 residues. The V gene's germline CDR1 is SGHTS and CDR2 YDEGEE. The CDR3 DNA sequence: TGTGCCAGCAGCCAGGGCCGGATCCGGATGTCCTCCTACAATGAGCAGTTCTTC. Protein: CASSQGRIRMSSYNEQFF.

This chain connects TRBV28 to TRBJ1-3; 7 nucleotides match TRBD1. Germline V gene data show CDR1 as MDHEN and CDR2 as SYDVKM. Losses at the gene ends were 2 bases for V and 2 bases for J; bases not matched to a gene: 6. The CDR3 totals 16 residues. The CDR3 protein is CASSLGKGAPGNTIYF. Here the CDR3 DNA reads TGTGCCAGCAGTTTAGGAAAGGGGGCACCTGGAAACACCATATATTTT.

The rearrangement links TRBV10-3 to TRBJ2-7; no clear D. Germline V gene sequence: CDR1 ENHRY, CDR2 SYGVKD. The CDR3 spans 13 residues. Trimming pared 3 bases from V and 6 bases from J, leaving 12 bases between. The CDR3 is CAISESELTEQYF. The CDR3 DNA reads TGTGCCATCAGTGAATCTGAGCTGACCGAGCAGTACTTC.

This clone was seen once. The chain joins TRBV7-9 to TRBJ2-7; D is perhaps TRBD2 (5 bases). The CDR3 is 14 amino acids. Trimming shortened V by 4 bases and J by 2 bases, and 12 bases separated the two germline ends. The V gene's germline CDR1 is SEHNR and CDR2 FQNEAQ (reference sequence). The CDR3 here is CASSSEREPYEQYF. In DNA, the CDR3 is TGTGCCAGCAGCTCGGAGAGGGAACCCTACGAGCAGTACTTC.

The chain combines TRBV7-2 with TRBJ2-1; the match to TRBD2 covers 9 bases. Trimming took 5 bases from V and 6 from J; bases not matched to a gene: 5. Germline V lookup: CDR1 SGHTA, CDR2 FQGNSA. The CDR3 runs 14 residues. The CDR3 DNA is TGTGCCAGCAGCAAATTAGCGGGAGCCAATGAGCAGTTCTTC. Its protein is CASSKLAGANEQFF.

The CDR3 reads CASSFLTRVTGELFF. The CDR3 DNA follows: TGTGCCAGCAGCTTTTTGACAAGGGTCACCGGGGAGCTGTTTTTT. The chain is built from TRBV5-6 and TRBJ2-2; no reliable D call. Germline-derived CDR1 and CDR2 are SGHDT and YYEEEE. Trimming removed 2 bases from V and 4 bases from J, with 12 bases in between. The CDR3 length is 15 residues.

This chain connects TRBV5-4 to TRBJ2-7; TRBD1 might be the D (5 bases). The CDR3 spans 13 residues. Between the trimmed V and J ends, which lost 5 bases and 3 bases, there was a span of 12 bases. Germline CDR1 and CDR2: SGHNT and YYREEE (reference sequence). This CDR3 is CASRPTDNYEQYF. DNA of the CDR3: TGTGCCAGCAGGCCGACAGACAACTACGAGCAGTACTTC.

The genes are TRBV28 and TRBJ1-5; 7 nucleotides line up with TRBD1. Germline-derived CDR1 and CDR2 are MDHEN and SYDVKM. The V and J ends lost 6 bases and 0 bases, in that order; junction bases with no gene match: 17. The CDR3 covers 19 residues. Written as DNA, the CDR3 is TGTGCCAGCAGCAACGAACGGGGCAGGGGGGTTTATAGCAATCAGCCCCAGCATTTT. Residues: CASSNERGRGVYSNQPQHF.